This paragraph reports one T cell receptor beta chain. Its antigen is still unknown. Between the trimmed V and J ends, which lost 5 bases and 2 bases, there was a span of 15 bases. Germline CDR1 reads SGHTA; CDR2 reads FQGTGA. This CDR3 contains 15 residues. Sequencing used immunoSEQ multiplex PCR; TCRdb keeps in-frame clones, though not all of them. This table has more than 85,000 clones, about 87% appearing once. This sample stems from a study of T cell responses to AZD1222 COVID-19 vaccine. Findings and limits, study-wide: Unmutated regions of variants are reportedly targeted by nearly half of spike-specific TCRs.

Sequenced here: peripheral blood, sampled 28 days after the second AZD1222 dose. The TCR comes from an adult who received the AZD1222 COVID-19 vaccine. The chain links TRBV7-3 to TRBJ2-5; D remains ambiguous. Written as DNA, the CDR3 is TGTGCCAGCAGCACTCGGCCAAGCAGGCAAGAGACCCAGTACTTC. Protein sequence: CASSTRPSRQETQYF.